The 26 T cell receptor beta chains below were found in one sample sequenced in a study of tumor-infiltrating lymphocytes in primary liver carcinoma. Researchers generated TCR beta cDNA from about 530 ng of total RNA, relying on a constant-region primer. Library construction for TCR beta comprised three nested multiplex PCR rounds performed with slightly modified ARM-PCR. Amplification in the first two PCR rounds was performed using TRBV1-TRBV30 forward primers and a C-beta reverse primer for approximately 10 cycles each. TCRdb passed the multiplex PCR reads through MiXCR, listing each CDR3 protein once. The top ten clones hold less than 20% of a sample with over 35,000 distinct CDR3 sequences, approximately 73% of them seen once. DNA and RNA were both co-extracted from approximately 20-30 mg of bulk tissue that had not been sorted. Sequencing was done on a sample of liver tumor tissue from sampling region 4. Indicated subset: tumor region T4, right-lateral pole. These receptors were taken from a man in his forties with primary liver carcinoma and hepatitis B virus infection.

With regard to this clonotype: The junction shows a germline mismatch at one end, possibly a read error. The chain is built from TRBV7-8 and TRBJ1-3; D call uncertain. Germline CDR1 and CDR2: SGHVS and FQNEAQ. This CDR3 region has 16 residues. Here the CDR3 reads CACSHAYLQSGNTIYF. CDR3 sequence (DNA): TGTGCCTGCAGCCACGCATATCTCCAGTCTGGAAACACCATATATTTT.

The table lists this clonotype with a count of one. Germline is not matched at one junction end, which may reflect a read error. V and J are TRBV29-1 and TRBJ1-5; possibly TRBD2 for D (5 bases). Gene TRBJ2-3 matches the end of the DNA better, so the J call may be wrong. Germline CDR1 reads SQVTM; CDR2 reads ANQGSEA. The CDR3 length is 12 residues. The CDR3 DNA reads TGTAGCGATGAAGAAGGGAATCAGCCCCAGTATTTT. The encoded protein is CSDEEGNQPQYF.

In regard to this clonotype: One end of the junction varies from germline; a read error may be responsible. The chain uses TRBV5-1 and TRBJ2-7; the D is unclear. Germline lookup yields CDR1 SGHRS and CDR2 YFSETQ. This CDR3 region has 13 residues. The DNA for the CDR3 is TGCGCCAGCAGGGAACCTAATAGTTACGAGCACTACTTC. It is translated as CASREPNSYEHYF.

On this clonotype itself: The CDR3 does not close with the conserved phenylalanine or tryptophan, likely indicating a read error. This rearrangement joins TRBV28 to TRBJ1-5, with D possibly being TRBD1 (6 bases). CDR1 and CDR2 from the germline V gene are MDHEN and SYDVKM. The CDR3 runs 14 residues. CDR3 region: CTSTPGDGNQPQHY. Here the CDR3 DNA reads TGTACCAGCACCCCAGGGGACGGCAATCAGCCCCAGCATTAT.

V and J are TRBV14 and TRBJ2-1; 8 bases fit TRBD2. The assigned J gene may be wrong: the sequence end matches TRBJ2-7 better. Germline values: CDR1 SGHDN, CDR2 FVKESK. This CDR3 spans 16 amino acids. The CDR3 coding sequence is TGTGCCTCCAGTGCCGTAGCGGGATGGGTAAACAATGAGCAGTACTTC. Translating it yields CASSAVAGWVNNEQYF.

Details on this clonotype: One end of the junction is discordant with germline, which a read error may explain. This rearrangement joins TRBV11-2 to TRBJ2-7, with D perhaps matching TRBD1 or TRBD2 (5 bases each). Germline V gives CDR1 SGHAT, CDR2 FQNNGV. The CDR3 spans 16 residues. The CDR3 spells CVSSLARGPFDYEQYF. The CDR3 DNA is TGTGTCAGCAGCTTAGCAAGGGGCCCCTTTGACTACGAACAGTACTTC.

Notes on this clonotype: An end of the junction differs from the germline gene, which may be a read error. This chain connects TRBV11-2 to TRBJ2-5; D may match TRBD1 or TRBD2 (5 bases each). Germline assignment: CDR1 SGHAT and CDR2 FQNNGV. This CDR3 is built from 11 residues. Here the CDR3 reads CASSLGETHYF. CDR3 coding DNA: TGTGCAAGCAGTTTGGGGGAGACCCACTACTTC.

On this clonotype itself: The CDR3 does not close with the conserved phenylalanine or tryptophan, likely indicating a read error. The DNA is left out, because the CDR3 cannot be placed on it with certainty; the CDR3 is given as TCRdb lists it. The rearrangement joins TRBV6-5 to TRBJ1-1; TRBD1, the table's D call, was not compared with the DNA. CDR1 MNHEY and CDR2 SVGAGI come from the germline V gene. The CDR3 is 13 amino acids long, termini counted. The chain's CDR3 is CGSSRTGETEAFS.

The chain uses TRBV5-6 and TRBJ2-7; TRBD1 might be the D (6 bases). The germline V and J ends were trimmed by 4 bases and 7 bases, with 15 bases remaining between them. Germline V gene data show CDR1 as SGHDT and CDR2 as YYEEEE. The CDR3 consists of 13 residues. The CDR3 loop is CASSTEQGWEQYF. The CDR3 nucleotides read TGTGCCAGCAGCACAGAACAGGGTTGGGAGCAGTACTTC.

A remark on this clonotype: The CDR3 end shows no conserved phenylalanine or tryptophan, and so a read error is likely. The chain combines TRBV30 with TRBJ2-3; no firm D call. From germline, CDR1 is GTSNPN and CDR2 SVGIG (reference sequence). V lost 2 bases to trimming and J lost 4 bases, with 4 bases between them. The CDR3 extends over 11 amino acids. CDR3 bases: TGTGCCTGGAGTCGGTCAGATACGCAGTATTAT. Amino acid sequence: CAWSRSDTQYY.

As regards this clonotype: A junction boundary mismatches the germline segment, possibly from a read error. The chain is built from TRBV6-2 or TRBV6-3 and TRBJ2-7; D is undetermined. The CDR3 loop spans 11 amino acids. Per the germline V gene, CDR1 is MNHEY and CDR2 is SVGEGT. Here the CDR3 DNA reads TGTGGCCTCAGCGCCGGTCACGACCAGTACTTC. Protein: CGLSAGHDQYF.

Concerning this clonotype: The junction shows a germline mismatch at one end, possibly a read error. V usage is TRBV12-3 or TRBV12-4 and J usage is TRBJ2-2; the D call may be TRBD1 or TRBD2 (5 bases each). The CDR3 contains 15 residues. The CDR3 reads CASSLVVGRGGELFF. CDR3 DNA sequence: TGTGCCAGCAGCTTAGTTGTGGGGCGCGGGGGGGAGCTGTTTTTT.

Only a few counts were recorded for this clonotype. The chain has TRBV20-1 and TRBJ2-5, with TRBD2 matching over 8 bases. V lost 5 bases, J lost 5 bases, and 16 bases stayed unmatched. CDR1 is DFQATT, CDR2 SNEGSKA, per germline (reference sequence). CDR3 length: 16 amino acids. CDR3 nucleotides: TGCAGTGCTCCCGCCGGGGGGGTCGGCTTTGGGGAGACCCAGTACTTC. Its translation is CSAPAGGVGFGETQYF.

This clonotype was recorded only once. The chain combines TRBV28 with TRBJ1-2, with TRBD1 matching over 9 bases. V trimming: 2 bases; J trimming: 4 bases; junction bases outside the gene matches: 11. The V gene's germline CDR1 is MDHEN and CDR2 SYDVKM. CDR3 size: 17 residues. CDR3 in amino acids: CASSLMGQGIRSYGYTF. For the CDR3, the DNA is TGTGCCAGCAGTTTAATGGGACAGGGTATACGGAGCTATGGCTACACCTTC.

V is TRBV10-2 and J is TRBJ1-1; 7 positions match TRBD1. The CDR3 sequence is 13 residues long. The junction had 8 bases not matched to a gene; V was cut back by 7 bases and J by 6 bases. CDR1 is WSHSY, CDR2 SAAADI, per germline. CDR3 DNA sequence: TGCGCCAGCACAGGGGGGCGCGTCCCTGAAGCTTTCTTT. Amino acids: CASTGGRVPEAFF.

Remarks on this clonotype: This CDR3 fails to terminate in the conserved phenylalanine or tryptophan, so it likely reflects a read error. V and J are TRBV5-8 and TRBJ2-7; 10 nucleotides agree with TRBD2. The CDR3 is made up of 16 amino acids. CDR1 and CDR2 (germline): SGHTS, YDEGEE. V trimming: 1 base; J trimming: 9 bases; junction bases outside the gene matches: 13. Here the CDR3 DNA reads TGTGCCAGCAGCTTGTCACTAGCGGGAACCGGGAGCGTGCAGTACCTC. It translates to CASSLSLAGTGSVQYL.

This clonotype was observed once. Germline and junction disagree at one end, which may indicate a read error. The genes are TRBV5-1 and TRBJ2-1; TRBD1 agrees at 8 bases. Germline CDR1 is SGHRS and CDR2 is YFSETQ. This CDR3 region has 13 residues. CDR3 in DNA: TGCGCCAATAGGCCAGGGGGCTACAATGAGCTGTTCTTC. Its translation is CANRPGGYNELFF.

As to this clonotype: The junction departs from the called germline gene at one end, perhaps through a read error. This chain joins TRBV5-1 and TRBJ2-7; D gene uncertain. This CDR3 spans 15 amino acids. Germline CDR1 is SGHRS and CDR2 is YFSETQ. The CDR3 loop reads CARSLGRMSSYEQYF. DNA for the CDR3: TGCGCCAGAAGCTTGGGTCGGATGAGTTCCTACGAGCAGTACTTC.

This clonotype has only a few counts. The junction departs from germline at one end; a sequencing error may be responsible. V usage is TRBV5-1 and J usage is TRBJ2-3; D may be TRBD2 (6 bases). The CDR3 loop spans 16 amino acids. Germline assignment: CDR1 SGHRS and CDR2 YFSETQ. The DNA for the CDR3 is TGCGCCAGCAGCTTGGACGGCCGCACTAGCACAGATACGCGGTATTTT. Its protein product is CASSLDGRTSTDTRYF.

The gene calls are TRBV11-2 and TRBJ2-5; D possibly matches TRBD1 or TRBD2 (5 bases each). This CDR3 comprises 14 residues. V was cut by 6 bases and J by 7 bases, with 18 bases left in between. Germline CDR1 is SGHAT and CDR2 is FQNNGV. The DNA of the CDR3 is TGTGCCAGCAGTGTTGACCGGGACCCGTGGACCCAGTACTTC. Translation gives CASSVDRDPWTQYF.

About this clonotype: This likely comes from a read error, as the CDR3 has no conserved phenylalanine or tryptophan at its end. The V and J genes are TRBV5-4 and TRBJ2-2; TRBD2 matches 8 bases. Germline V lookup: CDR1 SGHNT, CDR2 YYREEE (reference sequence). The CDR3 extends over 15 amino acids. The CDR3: CASSSTSADTGELFI. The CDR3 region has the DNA TGCGCCAGCAGCTCGACTAGCGCGGACACCGGGGAGCTGTTTATT.

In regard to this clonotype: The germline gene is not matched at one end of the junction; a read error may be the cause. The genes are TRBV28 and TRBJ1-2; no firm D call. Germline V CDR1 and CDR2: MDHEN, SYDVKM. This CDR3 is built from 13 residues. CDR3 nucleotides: TGTGTCAGCAGTTTGGTTACAGACTATGACTACACCTTC. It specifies CVSSLVTDYDYTF.

CDR3 sequence reads: CSVEAIGNPDTQYF. DNA for the CDR3: TGCAGCGTTGAGGCTATCGGGAACCCAGATACGCAGTATTTT. The chain carries TRBV29-1 and TRBJ2-3, with D perhaps matching TRBD2 (5 bases). The CDR3 has 14 amino acids. Germline-derived CDR1 and CDR2 are SQVTM and ANQGSEA. Between the trimmed V and J ends, which lost 3 bases and 4 bases, there was a span of 14 bases.

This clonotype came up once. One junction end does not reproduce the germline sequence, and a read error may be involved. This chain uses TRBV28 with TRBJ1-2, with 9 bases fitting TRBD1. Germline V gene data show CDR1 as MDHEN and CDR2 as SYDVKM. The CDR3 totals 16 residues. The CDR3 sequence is CASSSPPGTGTYDYTF. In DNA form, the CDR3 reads TGTGCCAGCAGTTCACCCCCTGGGACAGGGACCTATGACTACACCTTC.

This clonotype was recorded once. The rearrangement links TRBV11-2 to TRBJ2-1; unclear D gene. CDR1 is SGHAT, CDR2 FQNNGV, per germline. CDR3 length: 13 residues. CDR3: CVRSPMVEASQFF. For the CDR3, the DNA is TGTGTCAGGAGCCCGATGGTTGAGGCCTCGCAGTTCTTC. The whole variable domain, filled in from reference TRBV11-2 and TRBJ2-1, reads EAGVAQSPRYKIIEKRQSVAFWCNPISGHATLYWYQQILGQGPKLLIQFQNNGVVDDSQLPKDRFSAERLKGVDSTLKIQPAKLEDSAVYLCVRSPMVEASQFFGPGTRLTVL.

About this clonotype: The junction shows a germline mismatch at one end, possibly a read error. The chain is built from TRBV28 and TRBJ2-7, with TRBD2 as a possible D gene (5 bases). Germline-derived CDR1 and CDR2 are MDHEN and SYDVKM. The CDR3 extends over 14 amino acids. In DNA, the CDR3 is TGTGCAAGCAGTGAGGGCCTTGCCTCCTACGAGCAGTACTTC. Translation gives CASSEGLASYEQYF.